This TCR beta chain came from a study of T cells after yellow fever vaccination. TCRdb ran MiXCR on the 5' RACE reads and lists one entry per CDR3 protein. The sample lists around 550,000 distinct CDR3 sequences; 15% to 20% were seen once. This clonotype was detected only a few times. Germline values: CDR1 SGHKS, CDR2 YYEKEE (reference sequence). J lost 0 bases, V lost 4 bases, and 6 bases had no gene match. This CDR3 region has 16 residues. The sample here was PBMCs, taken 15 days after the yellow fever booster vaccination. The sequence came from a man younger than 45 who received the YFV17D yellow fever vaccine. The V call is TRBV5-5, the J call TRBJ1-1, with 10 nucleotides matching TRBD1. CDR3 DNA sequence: TGTGCCAGCAGCAGCGACAGGGGGCTTATGAACACTGAAGCTTTCTTT. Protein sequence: CASSSDRGLMNTEAFF.